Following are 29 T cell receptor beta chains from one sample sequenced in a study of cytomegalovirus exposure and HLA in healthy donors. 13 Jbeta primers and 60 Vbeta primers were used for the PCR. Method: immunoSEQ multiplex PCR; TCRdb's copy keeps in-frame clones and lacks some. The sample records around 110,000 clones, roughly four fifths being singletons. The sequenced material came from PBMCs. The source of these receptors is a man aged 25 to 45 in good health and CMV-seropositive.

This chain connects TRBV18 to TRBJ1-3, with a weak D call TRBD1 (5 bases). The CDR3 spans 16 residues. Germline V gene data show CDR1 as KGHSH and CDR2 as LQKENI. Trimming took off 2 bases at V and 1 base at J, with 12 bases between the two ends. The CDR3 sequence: CASSPSPRQSGNTIYF. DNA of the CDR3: TGTGCCAGCTCACCATCCCCTCGACAGTCTGGAAACACCATATATTTT.

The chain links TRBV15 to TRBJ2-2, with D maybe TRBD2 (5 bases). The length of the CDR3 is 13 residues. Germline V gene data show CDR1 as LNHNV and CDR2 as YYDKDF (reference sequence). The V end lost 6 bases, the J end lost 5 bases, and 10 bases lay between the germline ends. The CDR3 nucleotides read TGTGCCACCAGAGTCGGACTTACCGGGGAGCTGTTTTTT. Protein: CATRVGLTGELFF.

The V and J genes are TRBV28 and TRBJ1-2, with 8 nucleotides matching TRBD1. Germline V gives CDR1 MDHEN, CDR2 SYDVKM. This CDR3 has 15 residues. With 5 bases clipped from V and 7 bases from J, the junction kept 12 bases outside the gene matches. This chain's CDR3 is CASSASGAGGSGYTF. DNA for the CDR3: TGTGCCAGCAGTGCCAGCGGGGCAGGGGGCTCTGGCTACACCTTC.

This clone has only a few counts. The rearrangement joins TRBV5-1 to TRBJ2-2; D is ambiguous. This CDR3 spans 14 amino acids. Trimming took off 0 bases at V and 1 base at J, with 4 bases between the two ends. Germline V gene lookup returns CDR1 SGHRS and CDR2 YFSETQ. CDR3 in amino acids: CASSLGQNTGELFF. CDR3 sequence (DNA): TGCGCCAGCAGCTTGGGACAGAACACCGGGGAGCTGTTTTTT.

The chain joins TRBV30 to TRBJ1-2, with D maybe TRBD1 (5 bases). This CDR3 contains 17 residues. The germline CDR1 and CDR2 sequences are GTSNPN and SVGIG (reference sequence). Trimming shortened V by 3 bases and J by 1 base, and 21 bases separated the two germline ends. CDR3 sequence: CAWRSRAAGPYNYGYTF. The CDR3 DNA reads TGTGCCTGGAGATCTCGCGCAGCAGGGCCCTATAACTATGGCTACACCTTC. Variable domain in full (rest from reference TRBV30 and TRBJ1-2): SQTIHQWPATLVQPVGSPLSLECTVEGTSNPNLYWYRQAAGRGLQLLFYSVGIGQISSEVPQNLSASRPQDRQFILSSKKLLLSDSGFYLCAWRSRAAGPYNYGYTFGSGTRLTVV.

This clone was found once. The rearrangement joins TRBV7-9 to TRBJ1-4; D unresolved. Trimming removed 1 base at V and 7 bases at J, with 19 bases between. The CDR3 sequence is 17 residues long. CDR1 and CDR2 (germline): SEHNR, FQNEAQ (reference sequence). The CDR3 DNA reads TGTGCCAGCAGCTTAGTCCAGGCGCGAAGTCTCTTTGAAAAACTGTTTTTT. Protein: CASSLVQARSLFEKLFF.

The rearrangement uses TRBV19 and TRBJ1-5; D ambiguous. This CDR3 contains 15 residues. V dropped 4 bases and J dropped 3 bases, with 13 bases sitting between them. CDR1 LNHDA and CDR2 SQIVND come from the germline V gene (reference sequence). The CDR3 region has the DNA TGTGCCAGTAGTACAACCGACATAACCAATCAGCCCCAGCATTTT. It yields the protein CASSTTDITNQPQHF.

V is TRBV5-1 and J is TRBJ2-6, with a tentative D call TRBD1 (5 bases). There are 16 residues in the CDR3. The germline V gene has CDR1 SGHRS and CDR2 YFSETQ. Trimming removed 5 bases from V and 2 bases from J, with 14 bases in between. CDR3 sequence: CASSSFRVAGANVLTF. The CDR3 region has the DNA TGCGCCAGCAGTTCGTTCAGGGTCGCTGGGGCCAACGTCCTGACTTTC.

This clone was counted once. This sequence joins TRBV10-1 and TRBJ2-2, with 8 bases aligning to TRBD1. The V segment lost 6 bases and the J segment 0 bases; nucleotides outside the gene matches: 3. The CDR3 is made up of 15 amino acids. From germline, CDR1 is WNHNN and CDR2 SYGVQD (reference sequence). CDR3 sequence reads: CASRSGQANTGELFF. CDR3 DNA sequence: TGCGCCAGCAGATCGGGACAGGCGAACACCGGGGAGCTGTTTTTT.

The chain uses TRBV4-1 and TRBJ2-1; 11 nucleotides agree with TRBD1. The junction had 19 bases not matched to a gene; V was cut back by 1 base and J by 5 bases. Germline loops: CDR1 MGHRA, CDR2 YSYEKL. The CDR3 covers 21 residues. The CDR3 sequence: CASSQAPGVGRTGGKDNEQFF. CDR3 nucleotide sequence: TGCGCCAGCAGCCAAGCCCCCGGTGTCGGGAGGACAGGGGGCAAGGACAATGAGCAGTTCTTC.

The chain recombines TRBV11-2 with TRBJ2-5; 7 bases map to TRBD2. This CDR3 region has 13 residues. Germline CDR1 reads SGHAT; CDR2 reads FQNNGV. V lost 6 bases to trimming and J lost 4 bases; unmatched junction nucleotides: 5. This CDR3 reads CASSIGTIETQYF. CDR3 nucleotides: TGTGCCAGCAGTATCGGGACTATAGAGACCCAGTACTTC.

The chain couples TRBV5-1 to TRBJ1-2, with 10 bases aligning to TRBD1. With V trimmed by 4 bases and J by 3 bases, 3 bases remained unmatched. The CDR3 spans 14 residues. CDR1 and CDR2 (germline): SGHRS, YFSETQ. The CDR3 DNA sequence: TGCGCCAGCAGCCAGACAGGGGGCTACTATGGCTACACCTTC. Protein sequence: CASSQTGGYYGYTF.

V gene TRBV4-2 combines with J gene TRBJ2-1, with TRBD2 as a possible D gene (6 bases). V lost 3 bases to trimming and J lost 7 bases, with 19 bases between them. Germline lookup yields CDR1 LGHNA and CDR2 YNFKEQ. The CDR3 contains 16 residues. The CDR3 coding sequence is TGTGCCAGCAGCCAGAACGGGGTAGCCCGGGGGAATGAGCAGTTCTTC. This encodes CASSQNGVARGNEQFF.

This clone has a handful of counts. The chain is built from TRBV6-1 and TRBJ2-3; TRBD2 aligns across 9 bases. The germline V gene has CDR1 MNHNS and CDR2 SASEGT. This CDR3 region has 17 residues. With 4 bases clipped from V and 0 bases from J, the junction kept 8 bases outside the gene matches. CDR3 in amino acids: CASSVPLREGSTDTQYF. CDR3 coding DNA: TGTGCCAGCAGTGTGCCCTTGCGGGAGGGAAGCACAGATACGCAGTATTTT.

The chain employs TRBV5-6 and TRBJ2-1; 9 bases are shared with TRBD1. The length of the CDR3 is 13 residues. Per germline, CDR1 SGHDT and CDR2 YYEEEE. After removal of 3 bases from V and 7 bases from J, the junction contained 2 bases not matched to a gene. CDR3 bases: TGTGCCAGCAGCTGGGACAGGGAGAATGAGCAGTTCTTC. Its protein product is CASSWDRENEQFF.

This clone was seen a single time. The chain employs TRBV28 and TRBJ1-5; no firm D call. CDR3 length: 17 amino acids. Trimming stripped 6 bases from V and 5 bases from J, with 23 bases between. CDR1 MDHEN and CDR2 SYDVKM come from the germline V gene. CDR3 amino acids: CASRYPNPGIPHQPQHF. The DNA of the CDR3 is TGTGCCAGCAGATATCCAAATCCCGGGATCCCTCATCAGCCCCAGCATTTT. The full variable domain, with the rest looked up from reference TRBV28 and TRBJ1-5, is DVKVTQSSRYLVKRTGEKVFLECVQDMDHENMFWYRQDPGLGLRLIYFSYDVKMKEKGDIPEGYSVSREKKERFSLILESASTNQTSMYLCASRYPNPGIPHQPQHFGDGTRLSIL.

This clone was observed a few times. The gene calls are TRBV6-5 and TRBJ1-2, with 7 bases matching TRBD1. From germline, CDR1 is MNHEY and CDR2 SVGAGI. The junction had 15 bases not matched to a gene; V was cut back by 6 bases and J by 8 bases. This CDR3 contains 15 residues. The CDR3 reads CASSPGPKGAWGYTF. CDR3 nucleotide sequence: TGTGCCAGCAGCCCTGGACCCAAGGGGGCCTGGGGCTACACCTTC.

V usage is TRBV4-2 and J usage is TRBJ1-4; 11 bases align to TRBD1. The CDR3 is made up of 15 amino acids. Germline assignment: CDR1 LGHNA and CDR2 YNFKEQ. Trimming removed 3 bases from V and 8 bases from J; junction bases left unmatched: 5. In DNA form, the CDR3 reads TGTGCCAGCAGCCAGGAGGGACAGGGGGACGAAAAACTGTTTTTT. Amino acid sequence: CASSQEGQGDEKLFF.

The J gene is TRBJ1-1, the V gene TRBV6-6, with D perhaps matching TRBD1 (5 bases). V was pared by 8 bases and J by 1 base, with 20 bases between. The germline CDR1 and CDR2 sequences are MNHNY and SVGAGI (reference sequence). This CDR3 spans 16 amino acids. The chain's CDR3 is CASRTQAGPANTEAFF. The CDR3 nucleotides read TGTGCCAGCCGTACTCAGGCAGGGCCGGCGAACACTGAAGCTTTCTTT.

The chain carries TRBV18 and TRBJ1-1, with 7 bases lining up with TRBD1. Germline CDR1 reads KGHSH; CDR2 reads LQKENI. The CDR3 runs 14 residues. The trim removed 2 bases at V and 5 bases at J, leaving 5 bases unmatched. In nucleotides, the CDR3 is TGTGCCAGCTCACCAATCACAGGGGAGACTGAAGCTTTCTTT. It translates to CASSPITGETEAFF.

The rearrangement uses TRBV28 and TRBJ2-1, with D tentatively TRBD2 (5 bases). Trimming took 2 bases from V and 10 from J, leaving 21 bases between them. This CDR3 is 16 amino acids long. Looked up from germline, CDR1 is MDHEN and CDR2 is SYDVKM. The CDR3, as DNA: TGTGCCAGCAGTTTAATCGCCCAGTTATCGGGGAGAGAGCAGTTCTTC. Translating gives CASSLIAQLSGREQFF. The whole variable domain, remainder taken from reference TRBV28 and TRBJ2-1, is DVKVTQSSRYLVKRTGEKVFLECVQDMDHENMFWYRQDPGLGLRLIYFSYDVKMKEKGDIPEGYSVSREKKERFSLILESASTNQTSMYLCASSLIAQLSGREQFFGPGTRLTVL.

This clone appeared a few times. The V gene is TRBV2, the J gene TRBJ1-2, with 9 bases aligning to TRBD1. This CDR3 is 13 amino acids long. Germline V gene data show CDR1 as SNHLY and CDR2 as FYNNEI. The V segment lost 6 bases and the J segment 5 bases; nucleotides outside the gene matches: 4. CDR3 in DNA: TGTGCCAGCAGCTCACAGGGGGCGTATGGCTACACCTTC. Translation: CASSSQGAYGYTF.

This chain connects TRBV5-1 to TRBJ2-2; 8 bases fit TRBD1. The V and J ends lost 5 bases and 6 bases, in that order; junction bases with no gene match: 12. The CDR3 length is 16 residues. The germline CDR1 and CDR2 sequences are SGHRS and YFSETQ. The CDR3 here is CASRPTPGTGAGELFF. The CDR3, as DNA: TGCGCCAGCAGACCTACCCCCGGGACAGGTGCCGGGGAGCTGTTTTTT.

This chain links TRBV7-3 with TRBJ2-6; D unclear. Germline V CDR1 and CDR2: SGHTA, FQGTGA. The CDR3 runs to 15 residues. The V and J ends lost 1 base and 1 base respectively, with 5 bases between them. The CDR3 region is CASSLMSSGANVLTF. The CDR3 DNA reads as TGTGCCAGCAGCTTAATGAGTTCTGGGGCCAACGTCCTGACTTTC.

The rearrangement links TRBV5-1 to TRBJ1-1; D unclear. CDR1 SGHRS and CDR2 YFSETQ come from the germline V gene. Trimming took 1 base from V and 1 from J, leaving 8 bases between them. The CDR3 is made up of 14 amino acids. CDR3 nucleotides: TGCGCCAGCAGCTTGAGAGGATGGAACACTGAAGCTTTCTTT. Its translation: CASSLRGWNTEAFF.

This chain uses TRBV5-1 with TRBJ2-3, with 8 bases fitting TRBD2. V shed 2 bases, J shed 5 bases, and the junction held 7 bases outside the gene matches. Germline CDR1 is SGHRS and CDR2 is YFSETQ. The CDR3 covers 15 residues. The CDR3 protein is CASSFSGELGDTQYF. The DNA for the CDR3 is TGCGCCAGCAGCTTTAGCGGGGAATTGGGAGATACGCAGTATTTT.

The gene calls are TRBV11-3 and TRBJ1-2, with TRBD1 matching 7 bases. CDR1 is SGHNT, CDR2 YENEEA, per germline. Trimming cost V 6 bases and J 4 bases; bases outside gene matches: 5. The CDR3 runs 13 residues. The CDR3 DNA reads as TGTGCCAGCAGACGACAGGGAGGCTATGGCTACACCTTC. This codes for CASRRQGGYGYTF.

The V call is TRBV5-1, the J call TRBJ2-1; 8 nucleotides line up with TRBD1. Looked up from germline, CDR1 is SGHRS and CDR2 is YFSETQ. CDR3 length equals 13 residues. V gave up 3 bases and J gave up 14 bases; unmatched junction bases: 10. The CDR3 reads CASSSPGQGIEFF. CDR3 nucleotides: TGCGCCAGCAGCTCCCCCGGACAGGGAATAGAGTTCTTC.

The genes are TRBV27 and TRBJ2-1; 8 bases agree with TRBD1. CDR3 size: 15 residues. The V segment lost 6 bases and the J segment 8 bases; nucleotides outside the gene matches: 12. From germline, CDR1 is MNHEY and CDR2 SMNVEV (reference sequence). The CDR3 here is CASSDPGQGHYEQFF. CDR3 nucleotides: TGTGCCAGCAGCGATCCCGGACAGGGCCACTATGAGCAGTTCTTC.